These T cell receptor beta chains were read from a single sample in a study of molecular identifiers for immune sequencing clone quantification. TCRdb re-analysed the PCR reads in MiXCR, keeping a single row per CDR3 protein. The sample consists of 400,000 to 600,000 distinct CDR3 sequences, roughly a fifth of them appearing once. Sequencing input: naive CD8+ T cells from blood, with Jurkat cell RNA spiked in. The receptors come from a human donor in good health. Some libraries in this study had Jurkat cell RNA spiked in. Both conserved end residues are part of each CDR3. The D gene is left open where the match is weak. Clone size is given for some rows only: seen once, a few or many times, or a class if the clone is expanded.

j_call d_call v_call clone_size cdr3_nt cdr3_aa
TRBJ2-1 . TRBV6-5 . TGTGCCAGCAGCTCTGGAGGGACGCCCTACAATGAGCAGTTCTTC CASSSGGTPYNEQFF
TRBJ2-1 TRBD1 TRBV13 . TGTGCCAGCAGCGCTCGAGACAGGGGGTTCTCCTACAATGAGCAGTTCTTC CASSARDRGFSYNEQFF
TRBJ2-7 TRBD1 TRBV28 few TGTGCCAGCTTGACAAAGGTCCAGGGGGTCTCCTACGAGCAGTACTTC CASLTKVQGVSYEQYF
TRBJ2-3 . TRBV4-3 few TGCGCCAGCAGCCAAGATCCGTGGGCACCTAGGGATACGCAGTATTTT CASSQDPWAPRDTQYF
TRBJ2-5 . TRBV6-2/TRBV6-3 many TGTGCCAGCAGTTACTCGCCGGTAGAGACCCAGTACTTC CASSYSPVETQYF
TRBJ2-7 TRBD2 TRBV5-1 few TGCGCCAGCAGCTTGGAGTGGGGCGGGGGTTACGAGCAGTACTTC CASSLEWGGGYEQYF
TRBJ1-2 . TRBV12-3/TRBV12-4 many TGTGCCAGCAGTTTCGGTGCGGGGGATGGCTACACCTTC CASSFGAGDGYTF
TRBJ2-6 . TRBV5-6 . TGTGCCAGCAGCCGACCGCCTGGGGCCAGCGTCCTGACTTTC CASSRPPGASVLTF
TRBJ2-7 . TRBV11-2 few TGTGCCAGCAGCTCACGGACAGAGAGCTCCTACGAGCAGTACTTC CASSSRTESSYEQYF
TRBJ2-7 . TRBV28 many TGTGCCAGCAGTTTGAGAGAAGATCGGGCCTACGAGCAGTACTTC CASSLREDRAYEQYF
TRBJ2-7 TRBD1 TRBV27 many TGTGCCAGCAGCGTTACAGGGGGCAACGAGCAGTACTTC CASSVTGGNEQYF
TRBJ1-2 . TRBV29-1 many TGCAGCGTTGAAAAACAGAATGACAATGGCTACACCTTC CSVEKQNDNGYTF
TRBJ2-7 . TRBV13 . TGTGCCAGCAGCTCGCGGGCTCCCGAGCAGTACTTC CASSSRAPEQYF
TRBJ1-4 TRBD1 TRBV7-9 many TGTGCCAGCAGCTGGGGGACAGGGATTGCAACTAATGAAAAACTGTTTTTT CASSWGTGIATNEKLFF
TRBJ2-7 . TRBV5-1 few TGCGCCAGCAGCTTGGACAGTGGGGCCTACGAGCAGTACTTC CASSLDSGAYEQYF
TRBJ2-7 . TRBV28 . TGTGCCAGCTATGAGGGAAGTCCCTACGAGCAGTGCTTC CASYEGSPYEQCF
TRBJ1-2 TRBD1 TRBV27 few TGTGCCACCGGGACAGGGGGCAACTATGGCTACACCTTC CATGTGGNYGYTF
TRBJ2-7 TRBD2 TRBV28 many TGTGCCAGCAGTTTGTCTGGACTAGTCCCCGAGCAGTACTTC CASSLSGLVPEQYF
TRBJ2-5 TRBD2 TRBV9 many TGTGCCAGCAGCGTGACTAGCAGCCAAGAGACCCAGTACTTC CASSVTSSQETQYF
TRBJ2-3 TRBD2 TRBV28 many TGTGCCAGCAGTCACGGACTAGCGAGAAACACAGATACGCAGTATTTT CASSHGLARNTDTQYF
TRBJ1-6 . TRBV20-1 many TGCAGTGCTAGTTCCTCACCCCTCCACTTT CSASSSPLHF
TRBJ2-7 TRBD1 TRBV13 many TGTGCCAGCAGCCAACAGGGGGCTGGCGACGAGCAGTACTTC CASSQQGAGDEQYF
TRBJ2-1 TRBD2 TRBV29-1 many TGCAGCGTTGAAGCCGTCGGACTAGCGGGGGAGTACAATGAGCAGTTCTTC CSVEAVGLAGEYNEQFF
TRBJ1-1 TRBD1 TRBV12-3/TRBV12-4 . TGTGCCAGCAGTCCAGAGGGGGCCCTGAACACTGAAGCTTTCTTT CASSPEGALNTEAFF
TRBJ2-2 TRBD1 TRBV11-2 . TGTGCCAGCAGCTTAGTTAACAGGGGGGCCGGGGAGCTGTTTTTT CASSLVNRGAGELFF
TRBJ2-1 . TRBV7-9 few TGTGCCAGCAGCTTTAGGTATGAGCAGTTCTTC CASSFRYEQFF
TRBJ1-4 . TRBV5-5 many TGTGCCAGCAGCACAACCCCGGGGGCTAATGAAAAACTGTTTTTT CASSTTPGANEKLFF
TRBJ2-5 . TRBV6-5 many TGTGCCAGCAGTTACGTCGTGGGACGAGAGACCCAGTACTTC CASSYVVGRETQYF
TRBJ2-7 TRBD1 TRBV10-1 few TGCGCCAGCAGTACCCAACCCAGGGGGAACGAGCAGTACTTC CASSTQPRGNEQYF
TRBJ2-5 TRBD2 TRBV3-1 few TGTGCCAGCAGCTCGACTAGCCTGGAGACCCAGTACTTC CASSSTSLETQYF
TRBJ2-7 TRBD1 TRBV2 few TGTGCCTCTCATGGGGACAGGGTGTACGAGCAGTACTTC CASHGDRVYEQYF
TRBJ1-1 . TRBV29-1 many TGCAGCGTACCCGACACGGGAGGAATCGCGAACACTGAAGCTTTCTTT CSVPDTGGIANTEAFF
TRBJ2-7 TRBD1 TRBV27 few TGTGCCAGCAGGACTGGACAGGGGCCCTACGAGCAGTACTTC CASRTGQGPYEQYF
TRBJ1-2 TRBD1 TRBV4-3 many TGCGCCAGCAGCCAGGGACAGGATTACTATGGCTACACCTTC CASSQGQDYYGYTF
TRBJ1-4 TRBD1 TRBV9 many TGTGCCAGCAGCGAACGACAGGGGTTTGCGGCCGGTGAAAAACTGTTTTTT CASSERQGFAAGEKLFF
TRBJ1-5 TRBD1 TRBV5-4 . TGTGCCAGCAGCTCCCGGGACAGGGAGGACAATCAGCCCCAGCATTTT CASSSRDREDNQPQHF
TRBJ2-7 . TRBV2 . TGTGCCAGCAGTGAAGGGCCAGGGGAGGCCTACGAGCAGTACTTC CASSEGPGEAYEQYF
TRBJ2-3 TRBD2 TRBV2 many TGTGCCAACCAGCGGGGGGTAGATACAGATACGCAGTATTTT CANQRGVDTDTQYF
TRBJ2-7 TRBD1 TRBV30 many TGTGCCTGGGATGGACAGGGCCACGAGCAGTACTTC CAWDGQGHEQYF
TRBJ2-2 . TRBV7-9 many TGTGCCAGCAGCTTAGGACAGGAGAACACCGGGGAGCTGTTTTTT CASSLGQENTGELFF
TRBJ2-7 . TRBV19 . TGTGCCAGTAGCGTGGGACGACTGTGGGAGCAGTACTTC CASSVGRLWEQYF
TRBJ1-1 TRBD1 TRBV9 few TGTGCCAGGAGCCCTGGGACAGGCACTGAAGCTTTCTTT CARSPGTGTEAFF
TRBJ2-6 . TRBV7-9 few TGTGCCAGCAGCTTAGGTCCAGGTTACGGGGCCAACGTCCTGACTTTC CASSLGPGYGANVLTF
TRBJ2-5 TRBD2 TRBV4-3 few TGCGCCAGCAGCGCCACCAGTCTAGCGGGCCAAGAGACCCAGTACTTC CASSATSLAGQETQYF
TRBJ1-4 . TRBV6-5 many TGTGCCAGCAGTTTCAACATGGGGTCGGGCCTTAATGAAAAACTGTTTTTT CASSFNMGSGLNEKLFF
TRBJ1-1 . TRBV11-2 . TGTGCCAGTAGCAGGCCGAGCACTGAAGCTTTCTTT CASSRPSTEAFF
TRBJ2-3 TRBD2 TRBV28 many TGTGCCAGCAGTTCCGCGAGTAGCGGGAGACCAGATACGCAGTATTTT CASSSASSGRPDTQYF
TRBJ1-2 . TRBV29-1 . TGCAGCGTTGCCTCCCCACAGGGTTCTCTGAGTGGAGGCTACACCTTC CSVASPQGSLSGGYTF